Presented here are 16 T cell receptor beta chains from one specimen sequenced in a study of vaccination effects on CD4 cells after COVID-19. These receptors lack a known antigen. Here immunoSEQ multiplex PCR was the method, and the copy in TCRdb shows in-frame clones only, minus some. In the table there are under 15,000 clones, about 73% of which are singletons. Expansion of antigen-specific CD4+ T cells with viral peptide pools was carried out by the ViraFEST assay before sequencing. Scientists isolated CD4+ T cells after an approximately 10-day culture period ended. The person's infection with SARS-CoV-2, confirmed by PCR, took place between March and December 2020. It was two doses of either the BNT162b2 or mRNA-1273 vaccine that participants received. The input for sequencing was CD4+ T cells from PBMCs cultured with HCoV-NL63 spike peptides, taken after COVID-19 vaccination. The receptors were sampled from a human donor who had a prior SARS-CoV-2 infection.

This chain connects TRBV5-1 to TRBJ2-7; 9 nucleotides match TRBD1. Losses at the gene ends were 6 bases for V and 5 bases for J; bases not matched to a gene: 6. CDR3 size: 13 residues. Germline V CDR1 and CDR2: SGHRS, YFSETQ. The DNA for the CDR3 is TGCGCCAGCAACATACAGGGGGCAAACGAGCAGTACTTC. It translates to CASNIQGANEQYF.

The chain carries TRBV7-3 and TRBJ2-7; no clear D. V lost 7 bases and J lost 5, with 9 bases in between. Germline values: CDR1 SGHTA, CDR2 FQGTGA. CDR3 length: 11 amino acids. This chain's CDR3 is CASNPGDEQYF. The CDR3 DNA is TGTGCCAGCAACCCAGGAGACGAGCAGTACTTC.

The V call is TRBV6-5, the J call TRBJ2-1, with 9 nucleotides matching TRBD1. The V gene's germline CDR1 is MNHEY and CDR2 SVGAGI. This CDR3 has 14 amino acids. With 6 bases clipped from V and 6 bases from J, the junction kept 6 bases outside the gene matches. The CDR3 here is CASRSGTGRNEQFF. CDR3 coding DNA: TGTGCCAGCAGATCCGGGACAGGGCGCAATGAGCAGTTCTTC.

In this sample, this clone turned up once. This rearrangement joins TRBV12-3 or TRBV12-4 to TRBJ1-1; D not resolved. The CDR3 spans 12 residues. The V end was cut by 7 bases, the J end by 4 bases, with 10 bases between. The DNA of the CDR3 is TGTGCCAGCATGAGTCGCTTCACTGAAGCTTTCTTT. This codes for CASMSRFTEAFF.

J is TRBJ1-6 and V is TRBV2, with a weak D call TRBD1 (5 bases). Per germline, CDR1 SNHLY and CDR2 FYNNEI. V dropped 4 bases and J dropped 7 bases, with 11 bases sitting between them. The CDR3 has 14 residues. This CDR3 is CASSGGRQNSPLHF. CDR3 in DNA: TGTGCCAGCAGTGGGGGACGGCAGAATTCACCCCTCCACTTT.

The chain combines TRBV6-6 with TRBJ2-2, with 7 bases matching TRBD1. Germline trimming cut 4 bases from V and 4 bases from J; bases unmatched to any gene: 6. This CDR3 has 15 amino acids. Germline CDR1 reads MNHNY; CDR2 reads SVGAGI (reference sequence). DNA of the CDR3: TGTGCCAGCAGTTCACAGGGGCGCGGCACCGGGGAGCTGTTTTTT. This translates into CASSSQGRGTGELFF.

This chain joins TRBV5-1 and TRBJ1-3; D possibly corresponds to TRBD1 (6 bases). This CDR3 comprises 15 residues. CDR1 and CDR2 (germline): SGHRS, YFSETQ. V was shortened by 3 bases and J by 8 bases, with 18 bases between the two germline ends. CDR3 in DNA: TGCGCCAGCAGCTCATCCATCGGGGGCGAGGACACCATATATTTT. Protein: CASSSSIGGEDTIYF.

The genes are TRBV21-1 and TRBJ2-5; the listed D gene, TRBD1, was not tested against the DNA. TRBV21-1 is a pseudogene. This CDR3 contains 19 residues. CDR3 protein: CASSKDRQGESTYQETQYF. The CDR3 DNA follows: TGTGCCAGCAGCAAAGATAGGCAGGGGGAGAGTACCTACCAAGAGACCCAGTACTTC.

This clone has only a few counts. The chain carries TRBV10-1 and TRBJ1-5; 9 positions match TRBD1. The germline V gene has CDR1 WNHNN and CDR2 SYGVQD (reference sequence). J gave up 1 base and V 3 bases, and 10 bases lay outside the gene matches. This CDR3 region has 18 residues. CDR3 sequence (DNA): TGCGCCAGCAGTGACGTCGGGGACAGGGAAGGCAGCAATCAGCCCCAGCATTTT. Amino acid sequence: CASSDVGDREGSNQPQHF.

A few counts support this clone. V is TRBV5-6 and J is TRBJ1-5; no definite D call. The CDR3 has 13 residues. CDR1 is SGHDT, CDR2 YYEEEE, per germline. The germline V and J ends were trimmed by 0 bases and 6 bases, with 7 bases remaining between them. CDR3 in DNA: TGTGCCAGCAGCTTGGGTCTAAGTCAGCCCCAGCATTTT. Amino acids: CASSLGLSQPQHF.

The genes are TRBV20-1 and TRBJ2-3; D may be TRBD2 (6 bases). V was cut by 3 bases and J by 0 bases, with 10 bases left in between. The CDR3 contains 14 residues. The V gene's germline CDR1 is DFQATT and CDR2 SNEGSKA (reference sequence). The CDR3 here is CSASAGPSTDTQYF. CDR3 nucleotide sequence: TGCAGTGCTAGTGCGGGACCTAGCACAGATACGCAGTATTTT.

In this sample, this clone turned up a few times. The V and J genes are TRBV24-1 and TRBJ2-5; 9 bases match TRBD2. CDR1 KGHDR and CDR2 SFDVKD come from the germline V gene. The CDR3 spans 13 residues. V lost 5 bases to trimming and J lost 5 bases; unmatched junction nucleotides: 2. CDR3 residues: CATSASGMETQYF. The CDR3 DNA reads as TGTGCCACCAGTGCTAGCGGGATGGAGACCCAGTACTTC.

This clone was observed a single time. The chain is built from TRBV7-9 and TRBJ1-1, with 7 bases identical to TRBD1. J was trimmed by 0 bases and V by 1 base; bases with no gene match: 14. CDR3 length equals 19 residues. Germline V CDR1 and CDR2: SEHNR, FQNEAQ (reference sequence). The CDR3 region is CASSLDRFRGRSMNTEAFF. In nucleotides, the CDR3 is TGTGCCAGCAGCTTAGACCGATTCAGGGGGAGGTCGATGAACACTGAAGCTTTCTTT.

The chain has TRBV14 and TRBJ1-1; D unclear. The CDR3 runs 13 residues. Germline lookup yields CDR1 SGHDN and CDR2 FVKESK. V lost 0 bases to trimming and J lost 4 bases, with 6 bases between them. The CDR3 here is CASSQDPRTEAFF. The CDR3 coding sequence is TGTGCCAGCAGCCAAGATCCCCGCACTGAAGCTTTCTTT.

The gene calls are TRBV11-3 and TRBJ1-5, with D perhaps matching TRBD1 (5 bases). The germline CDR1 and CDR2 sequences are SGHNT and YENEEA. CDR3 length: 14 amino acids. V lost 3 bases, J lost 3 bases, and 9 bases lay in between. This chain's CDR3 is CASSLGTVNQPQHF. In nucleotides, the CDR3 is TGTGCCAGCAGCTTGGGGACGGTCAATCAGCCCCAGCATTTT.

The rearrangement links TRBV11-1 to TRBJ2-2; TRBD1 aligns across 9 bases. The J segment lost 7 bases and the V segment lost 4 bases, leaving 10 bases of the junction unmatched. CDR1 SGHAT and CDR2 FQDESV come from the germline V gene (reference sequence). The CDR3 consists of 16 residues. The CDR3 nucleotides read TGTGCCAGCAGCTCCTCGAATACAGGGGGCCACGGGGAGCTGTTTTTT. Translating it yields CASSSSNTGGHGELFF.